The clone carrying this T cell receptor (beta chain) was observed a single time. Both 60 Vbeta primers and 13 Jbeta primers went into the PCR. The method was immunoSEQ multiplex PCR; TCRdb's version includes in-frame clones alone and lacks a portion of them. There are tens of thousands of clones in the sample; 60% to 85% occur only once, and 5% to 7% lies in the top ten. The sample comes from a study of cytomegalovirus exposure and HLA in healthy donors. Germline V CDR1 and CDR2: SEHNR, FQNEAQ (reference sequence). V dropped 2 bases and J dropped 8 bases, with 9 bases sitting between them. The CDR3 is 12 amino acids.

The V and J genes are TRBV7-9 and TRBJ1-1; D is uncertain. The clonotype comes from a man aged 18-30 years in good health and CMV-seropositive. The specimen sequenced was PBMCs. The CDR3 spells CASSLSVEEAFF. CDR3 nucleotides: TGTGCCAGCAGCTTATCAGTGGAGGAAGCTTTCTTT.